The T cell receptor beta chain described here comes from a study of blood T cell repertoires in COVID-19 (dated by TCRdb to the early 2020s). Concerning the study at large: Collaborator samples came from the United States, Italy and Spain and covered acute and convalescent phases of COVID-19. The material from the prospective study consisted of cDNA or gDNA derived from T cells, B-cell-depleted T cells, or PBMCs. Subjects who had been exposed to COVID-19, were actively infected with it, or had recovered from it provided the deeply sampled blood TCRbeta repertoires that made up the dataset. The repertoires were released in a freely available public database intended as a resource for research on the immune response to SARS-CoV-2. The samples were drawn from two sources: the first 160 participants of the ongoing ImmuneRACE study, and 950 to 1,500 subjects contributed by 6 global collaborators. The sample metadata nearly always contained a de-identified subject ID, COVID-19 status, age in years and sex. Where available, HLA class I and class II types were taken from metadata supplied by the sample provider and were not determined by assay-based typing. General findings and caveats noted by the study authors: How much clinical and demographic metadata was included differed by source and by participant, and the metadata was provided uncurated.

TCRbeta CDR3 regions were amplified from genomic DNA using the immunoSEQ Assay, a bias-controlled multiplex PCR. The study's processing was this. The number of nucleated cells in each sample was estimated from the amplification of reference gene primers within the assay. Sequence reads were collapsed and filtered to measure the absolute abundance of every unique TCRbeta CDR3 rearrangement. Productive Simpson clonality was computed per sample as the square root of Simpson's diversity index over productive rearrangements. TCRdb stores this immuneACCESS table with in-frame sequences only. Part of the clones is absent; in the studies checked, under half of the shortfall reflects unresolved V genes, and no reason is known for the rest. For V, J and clone size, that table is used; D and trimming come from the DNA. In all, the sample holds fewer than 450,000 clones, and roughly 87% of those were seen once. More than 0.8% of the sample rests with the top ten.

Participants in the prospective study were aged roughly 18 to 100 years, lived in under 30 United States geographic areas, and enrolled through a virtual design. In the prospective study, participants were assigned to cohorts based on the clinical history participants reported in a screening survey and a study questionnaire. Recovered participants in ImmuneRACE Cohort 3 were defined by two consecutive negative NP/OP PCR tests, clearance by a healthcare professional, or resolution of symptoms. In the prospective study, mobile phlebotomists collected whole blood, serum and a nasopharyngeal or oropharyngeal swab from each participant. Over a roughly 2-month period, participants in the prospective study had the option of providing additional blood draws and questionnaires. Prospective study blood samples were shipped either frozen or at room temperature before DNA extraction. Reading the germline V gene gives CDR1 SGHRS and CDR2 YFSETQ. From V the trimming removes 3 bases and from J it removes 7 bases, while the gene matches leave 13 bases of the junction unaccounted for. Taken from cysteine to phenylalanine, the CDR3 has 19 residues. Only CDR3 DNA remains: 57 bases, in frame from the first base.

To note about this clone: Its antigen is unknown. Base qualities are not recorded, but no much larger clone differs from it by a single base.

The chain uses TRBV5-1 and TRBJ2-1; TRBD2 fits 16 bases in the junction. This receptor was obtained from a woman in her 30s who had recovered from COVID-19. The sequenced sample consisted of PBMCs or T cells enriched from blood (not recorded which). The sequenced DNA: TGCGCCAGCAGCTCTGTCCCCGGGACTAGCGGGGGGGCACCAAATGAGCAGTTCTTC. Its protein reads: CASSSVPGTSGGAPNEQFF.